This is a list of T cell receptor beta chains from one sample in a study of blood T cell repertoires in COVID-19. Clones were sequenced by immunoSEQ multiplex PCR, and TCRdb holds only the in-frame ones, with some missing. This sample has about 140,000 clones; roughly 76% occur once, and the top ten carry roughly 8.9%. Material: peripheral blood. These receptors all come from a woman aged 50 to 60 with active or convalescent COVID-19. CDR3s include the opening cysteine and the closing phenylalanine or tryptophan. The D gene is left open where the match is weak. Not every row has a clone size; where given, it reads once, few, many or a size class.

d_gene | j_gene | v_gene | abundance | len | CDR3nt | CDR3aa
TRBD1 | TRBJ1-1 | TRBV30 | few | 19 | TGTGCCTGGAGTGTATTCCTAGGGGACAGGGAGGGGGGCGGTGGTGAAGCTTTCTTT | CAWSVFLGDREGGGGEAFF
TRBD2 | TRBJ2-7 | TRBV27 | NA | 15 | TGTGCCAGCAGTTTAACCGGGAGGGCCTCCTACGAGCAGTACTTC | CASSLTGRASYEQYF
NA | TRBJ1-4 | TRBV12-3/TRBV12-4 | NA | 13 | TGTGCCAGCGCGGCCGCGGCTAATGAAAAACTGTTTTTT | CASAAAANEKLFF
TRBD1 | TRBJ1-4 | TRBV10-3 | NA | 14 | TGTGCCATCAGTGGGACAGGGGGCAGGGAAAAACTGTTTTTT | CAISGTGGREKLFF
NA | TRBJ1-2 | TRBV11-2 | NA | 15 | TGTGCCAGCAGCTTAGGGAGGGTGACGCCCTATGGCTACACCTTC | CASSLGRVTPYGYTF
NA | TRBJ1-3 | TRBV5-1 | NA | 14 | TGCGCCAGCAGTCAGGGGCGAACTGGAAACACCATATATTTT | CASSQGRTGNTIYF
NA | TRBJ1-2 | TRBV2 | NA | 13 | TGTGCCAGCAGTGAGAGCCCCTACTATGGCTACACCTTC | CASSESPYYGYTF
TRBD1 | TRBJ1-3 | TRBV9 | NA | 19 | TGTGCCAGCAGCGTGCTACCCGGGACAGGTCCCGGGGCTGGAAACACCATATATTTT | CASSVLPGTGPGAGNTIYF
TRBD1 | TRBJ1-1 | TRBV6-2/TRBV6-3 | few | 15 | TGTGCCAGCAGTTACGACAGGGGGCTGGGCACTGAAGCTTTCTTT | CASSYDRGLGTEAFF
NA | TRBJ1-2 | TRBV3-1/TRBV3-2 | NA | 13 | TGTGCCAGCAGCCAAGAACGGGTCTATGGCTACACCTTC | CASSQERVYGYTF
NA | TRBJ1-2 | TRBV30 | NA | 12 | TGTGCCTGGAGTCCGGGGGACTATGGCTACACCTTC | CAWSPGDYGYTF